This TCR beta chain emerged from a study of blood T cell repertoires in COVID-19. Some clones are missing from TCRdb's copy, which holds only in-frame ones; the method was immunoSEQ multiplex PCR. The sample yields 200,000 to 250,000 clones, 75% to 90% seen once. Germline assignment: CDR1 SQVTM and CDR2 ANQGSEA. V lost 6 bases, J lost 5 bases, and 19 bases lay in between. CDR3 length: 14 residues. This clonotype originated in a man aged 25 to 40 who had recovered from COVID-19. The sample comprised peripheral blood. This chain joins TRBV29-1 and TRBJ1-1; tentative D call: TRBD1 (6 bases). For the CDR3, the DNA is TGCAGCGTCGACGGGGGGGCGCTGAGAACTGAAGCTTTCTTT. Its protein product is CSVDGGALRTEAFF. Combining the CDR3 with reference TRBV29-1 and TRBJ1-1 gives the whole variable domain SAVISQKPSRDICQRGTSLTIQCQVDSQVTMMFWYRQQPGQSLTLIATANQGSEATYESGFVIDKFPISRPNLTFSTLTVSNMSPEDSSIYLCSVDGGALRTEAFFGQGTRLTVV.